These 26 T cell receptor beta chains originate from one sample sequenced in a study of T cells in localized non-small cell lung cancer. The method was immunoSEQ multiplex PCR; TCRdb's version includes in-frame clones alone and lacks a portion of them. Among under 70,000 clones listed, roughly 88% were seen once. The sample here was peripheral blood, taken before any cancer treatment. The receptor set was obtained from a woman aged 35-75 years with stage I lung adenocarcinoma.

The V gene is TRBV14, the J gene TRBJ1-2; D gene unclear. CDR1 is SGHDN, CDR2 FVKESK, per germline. The CDR3 runs to 12 residues. Trimming left V 1 base short and J 8 bases short, with 8 bases between. This CDR3 is CASSQVGSGYTF. CDR3 sequence (DNA): TGTGCCAGCAGCCAAGTAGGGAGCGGCTACACCTTC.

The genes are TRBV15 and TRBJ1-1; D is uncertain. Trimming shortened V by 0 bases and J by 1 base, and 3 bases separated the two germline ends. The CDR3 runs 13 residues. The germline V gene has CDR1 LNHNV and CDR2 YYDKDF (reference sequence). The CDR3 spells CATSRDPNTEAFF. The DNA of the CDR3 is TGTGCCACCAGCAGAGATCCGAACACTGAAGCTTTCTTT.

This clone was counted between two and nine times. V gene TRBV9 combines with J gene TRBJ1-6; maybe TRBD1 (5 bases). Trimming left V 4 bases short and J 2 bases short, with 10 bases between. Looked up from germline, CDR1 is SGDLS and CDR2 is YYNGEE. The CDR3 covers 15 residues. CDR3 in amino acids: CASSSGGAYNSPLHF. The CDR3 DNA reads TGTGCCAGCAGCTCGGGAGGGGCCTATAATTCACCCCTCCACTTT. The full variable domain, rest sourced from reference TRBV9 and TRBJ1-6, is DSGVTQTPKHLITATGQRVTLRCSPRSGDLSVYWYQQSLDQGLQFLIQYYNGEERAKGNILERFSAQQFPDLHSELNLSSLELGDSALYFCASSSGGAYNSPLHFGNGTRLTVT.

The chain uses TRBV29-1 and TRBJ2-7; 10 bases agree with TRBD1. Germline assignment: CDR1 SQVTM and CDR2 ANQGSEA. This CDR3 has 14 amino acids. Losses at the gene ends were 6 bases for V and 1 base for J; bases not matched to a gene: 6. The chain's CDR3 is CSVGTGDLSYEQYF. The CDR3 DNA is TGCAGCGTCGGGACAGGGGACCTTTCCTACGAGCAGTACTTC.

The V gene is TRBV18, the J gene TRBJ2-1, with D unclear. CDR1 KGHSH and CDR2 LQKENI come from the germline V gene. Trimming removed 3 bases at V and 0 bases at J, with 12 bases between. The CDR3 is 16 amino acids. This CDR3 is CASSPVSSSSYNEQFF. The CDR3 DNA follows: TGTGCCAGCTCACCCGTATCCTCCAGCTCCTACAATGAGCAGTTCTTC.

The genes are TRBV28 and TRBJ1-1; TRBD1 matches at 7 bases. The germline gives CDR1 MDHEN, CDR2 SYDVKM. Trimming cost V 3 bases and J 1 base; bases outside gene matches: 5. This CDR3 comprises 15 residues. The CDR3 loop reads CASSLTGPGNTEAFF. The CDR3 DNA sequence: TGTGCCAGCAGTTTGACAGGGCCTGGGAACACTGAAGCTTTCTTT.

The chain combines TRBV4-3 with TRBJ2-1, with D perhaps given as TRBD1 or TRBD2 (5 bases each). This CDR3 has 15 amino acids. The germline V gene has CDR1 LGHNA and CDR2 YSLEER. The germline V and J ends were trimmed by 3 bases and 10 bases, with 19 bases remaining between them. The CDR3, as DNA: TGCGCCAGCAGCCAGACCGGGACCACCTTAATGGAGCAGTTCTTC. The encoded protein is CASSQTGTTLMEQFF.

The chain is built from TRBV7-9 and TRBJ2-5; perhaps TRBD1 as D (6 bases). The CDR3 extends over 15 amino acids. In germline, CDR1 is SEHNR, CDR2 FQNEAQ (reference sequence). V was cut by 1 base and J by 7 bases, with 16 bases left in between. The CDR3 bases are TGTGCCAGCAGCTTAGGTGACAGGCTCCATGGGACCCAGTACTTC. This translates into CASSLGDRLHGTQYF.

In this sample, this clone turned up once. The V call is TRBV6-4, the J call TRBJ2-3, with 9 bases matching TRBD1. Germline trimming cut 5 bases from V and 3 bases from J; bases unmatched to any gene: 9. The CDR3 is 16 amino acids. Germline CDR1 reads MRHNA; CDR2 reads SNTAGT. In DNA, the CDR3 is TGTGCCAGCAGTCGCCGGACAGGGGCAGGGACAGATACGCAGTATTTT. Translation: CASSRRTGAGTDTQYF.

This chain connects TRBV18 to TRBJ2-5; unclear D gene. Germline V gene data show CDR1 as KGHSH and CDR2 as LQKENI. The CDR3 spans 13 residues. Trimming removed 4 bases from V and 4 bases from J, with 10 bases in between. CDR3 sequence (DNA): TGTGCCAGCTCACTGGATGTGGGAGAGACCCAGTACTTC. Its protein product is CASSLDVGETQYF.

V and J are TRBV19 and TRBJ2-5; D perhaps matches TRBD2 (6 bases). The CDR3 is 13 amino acids. Per germline, CDR1 LNHDA and CDR2 SQIVND (reference sequence). The V end was cut by 5 bases, the J end by 5 bases, with 12 bases between. CDR3 nucleotides: TGTGCCAGTAGTTCAGGGAGGTTGGAGACCCAGTACTTC. It translates to CASSSGRLETQYF.

This clone occurred a few times. This rearrangement joins TRBV7-2 to TRBJ1-2; 7 bases are shared with TRBD1. There are 14 residues in the CDR3. The germline V gene encodes CDR1 SGHTA and CDR2 FQGNSA. V shed 3 bases and J 4 bases; nucleotides not matched to a gene: 5. Written as DNA, the CDR3 is TGTGCCAGCAGCTTCGACAGGGTGGGCTATGGCTACACCTTC. It translates to CASSFDRVGYGYTF. Based on the CDR3 plus reference TRBV7-2 and TRBJ1-2, the full variable domain is GAGVSQSPSNKVTEKGKDVELRCDPISGHTALYWYRQSLGQGLEFLIYFQGNSAPDKSGLPSDRFSAERTGGSVSTLTIQRTQQEDSAVYLCASSFDRVGYGYTFGSGTRLTVV.

The chain is built from TRBV19 and TRBJ1-4; D unresolved. There are 12 residues in the CDR3. Germline assignment: CDR1 LNHDA and CDR2 SQIVND (reference sequence). V gave up 0 bases and J gave up 8 bases, with 4 bases separating them. The CDR3 loop is CASSIEEEKLFF. The DNA of the CDR3 is TGTGCCAGTAGTATAGAGGAAGAAAAACTGTTTTTT.

This clone was found a few times. The gene calls are TRBV5-1 and TRBJ1-3; TRBD1 might be the D (6 bases). The V gene's germline CDR1 is SGHRS and CDR2 YFSETQ. The CDR3 loop spans 16 amino acids. The V end lost 0 bases, the J end lost 1 base, and 11 bases lay between the germline ends. CDR3 sequence (DNA): TGCGCCAGCAGCTTGGTAGGGGGGGCTTCTGGAAACACCATATATTTT. Protein: CASSLVGGASGNTIYF.

The J gene is TRBJ2-7, the V gene TRBV6-1; tentatively, D is TRBD1 or TRBD2 (5 bases each). V lost 1 base and J 3 bases, leaving 13 bases between the germline ends. The germline V gene encodes CDR1 MNHNS and CDR2 SASEGT. This CDR3 is built from 15 residues. CDR3 in DNA: TGTGCCAGCAGTGAAGGTCCGGGACGACACTACGAGCAGTACTTC. It codes for CASSEGPGRHYEQYF.

This chain uses TRBV28 with TRBJ1-1; no clear D. Trimming cost V 2 bases and J 2 bases, with 6 bases left between them. CDR3 size: 13 residues. CDR1 and CDR2 (germline): MDHEN, SYDVKM. The CDR3 loop reads CASSLAYNTEAFF. The CDR3 bases are TGTGCCAGCAGTTTAGCATATAACACTGAAGCTTTCTTT.

This chain connects TRBV28 to TRBJ1-5, with TRBD1 identical over 8 bases. Germline values: CDR1 MDHEN, CDR2 SYDVKM. This CDR3 has 16 amino acids. V shed 3 bases and J 2 bases; nucleotides not matched to a gene: 6. The CDR3 protein is CASSLSTGVGNQPQHF. The CDR3 DNA reads TGTGCCAGCAGTTTGTCGACAGGGGTTGGCAATCAGCCCCAGCATTTT.

The CDR3 DNA reads as TGCGCCAGCAGCTTGGCCCCAGCAGATACGCAGTATTTT. It encodes CASSLAPADTQYF. The V call is TRBV5-1, the J call TRBJ2-3; no definite D call. The germline gives CDR1 SGHRS, CDR2 YFSETQ. The CDR3 contains 13 residues. Trimming shortened V by 0 bases and J by 4 bases, and 6 bases separated the two germline ends.

The chain links TRBV4-3 to TRBJ2-3; 12 nucleotides line up with TRBD2. The CDR3 sequence is 16 residues long. Germline V gene data show CDR1 as LGHNA and CDR2 as YSLEER. V dropped 4 bases and J dropped 9; count of bases not matched to a gene: 11. Here the CDR3 DNA reads TGCGCCAGCAGCCCCGACCGACTAGCGGGGGCGCGGACGCAGTATTTT. Translation: CASSPDRLAGARTQYF.

This chain links TRBV7-2 with TRBJ1-2, with no clear D. Trimming stripped 2 bases from V and 8 bases from J, with 9 bases between. CDR1 is SGHTA, CDR2 FQGNSA, per germline. This CDR3 contains 12 residues. The DNA for the CDR3 is TGTGCCAGCAGCTTATATATGTCGGGCTACACCTTC. Amino acids: CASSLYMSGYTF.

The rearrangement links TRBV20-1 to TRBJ1-4, with 9 bases that match TRBD1. The CDR3 is 11 amino acids. The germline gives CDR1 DFQATT, CDR2 SNEGSKA (reference sequence). This chain's CDR3 is CSGQGNEKLFF. Written as DNA, the CDR3 is TGCAGCGGACAGGGGAATGAAAAACTGTTTTTT.

V is TRBV6-6 and J is TRBJ2-3, with D possibly being TRBD2 (6 bases). The V end was cut by 7 bases, the J end by 2 bases, with 16 bases between. Germline CDR1 reads MNHNY; CDR2 reads SVGAGI (reference sequence). This CDR3 has 15 residues. The CDR3 bases are TGTGCCAGCACCTACTGGGGCGGGAACACAGATACGCAGTATTTT. Translating it yields CASTYWGGNTDTQYF.

This clone was recorded only once. This rearrangement joins TRBV4-2 to TRBJ1-2; no reliable D call. This CDR3 has 15 residues. The V and J ends lost 0 bases and 5 bases respectively, with 13 bases between them. Germline lookup yields CDR1 LGHNA and CDR2 YNFKEQ. The CDR3 DNA reads TGTGCCAGCAGCCAAGATCCCCTCGGAGGATATGGCTACACCTTC. Translated, it gives CASSQDPLGGYGYTF.

This chain joins TRBV28 and TRBJ2-3; D is unclear. The germline V gene has CDR1 MDHEN and CDR2 SYDVKM. The CDR3 totals 15 residues. V was pared by 5 bases and J by 2 bases, with 14 bases between. The CDR3 spells CASSSVSGLTDTQYF. CDR3 DNA sequence: TGTGCCAGCAGTAGCGTCTCGGGCCTCACAGATACGCAGTATTTT.

The rearrangement links TRBV6-5 to TRBJ2-6; D is unresolved. This CDR3 region has 13 residues. V was trimmed by 10 bases and J by 2 bases, leaving 9 bases between them. Germline loops: CDR1 MNHEY, CDR2 SVGAGI. CDR3 protein: CATHPAGANVLTF. The CDR3, as DNA: TGTGCCACCCACCCGGCTGGGGCCAACGTCCTGACTTTC.

This sequence joins TRBV5-8 and TRBJ1-5, with D perhaps TRBD1 (6 bases). Trimming pared 1 base from V and 7 bases from J, leaving 9 bases between. There are 13 residues in the CDR3. CDR1 and CDR2 (germline): SGHTS, YDEGEE. This CDR3 reads CASSLRGYQPQHF. For the CDR3, the DNA is TGTGCCAGCAGCTTGAGGGGGTACCAGCCCCAGCATTTT.